Listed here are 27 T cell receptor beta chains from one sample, sequenced in a study of blood T cell repertoires in COVID-19. Repertoires were generated with immunoSEQ multiplex PCR, while TCRdb's copy carries only in-frame clones and drops some. The sample includes over 150,000 clones, under 95% of them seen just once. The material sequenced was peripheral blood. These receptors were obtained from a man over 45 with acute or convalescent COVID-19.

The V call is TRBV2, the J call TRBJ2-1, with D possibly being TRBD1 (6 bases). The V end was cut by 10 bases, the J end by 2 bases, with 18 bases between. The CDR3 length is 15 residues. CDR1 SNHLY and CDR2 FYNNEI come from the germline V gene. The CDR3, as DNA: TGTGCCACCGAGGAGAACAGGGCCGCCTACAATGAGCAGTTCTTC. Encoded protein: CATEENRAAYNEQFF.

This chain links TRBV9 with TRBJ2-2; 9 bases are shared with TRBD2. Germline V CDR1 and CDR2: SGDLS, YYNGEE. The V and J ends lost 4 bases and 4 bases, in that order; junction bases with no gene match: 11. This CDR3 region has 17 residues. As DNA, the CDR3 is TGTGCCAGCAGCATCCTTCCAGCGGGAGGAACCACCGGGGAGCTGTTTTTT. Amino acids: CASSILPAGGTTGELFF.

This chain uses TRBV2 with TRBJ1-2, with 9 bases identical to TRBD1. J was trimmed by 6 bases and V by 6 bases; bases with no gene match: 2. This CDR3 has 12 amino acids. Germline-derived CDR1 and CDR2 are SNHLY and FYNNEI. The CDR3: CASRGQGHGYTF. DNA for the CDR3: TGTGCCAGCAGGGGACAGGGTCATGGCTACACCTTC.

This clone has a single count. The V and J genes are TRBV6-2 or TRBV6-3 and TRBJ2-5; perhaps TRBD2 as D (5 bases). Germline CDR1 is MNHEY and CDR2 is SVGEGT. This CDR3 has 12 residues. The ends were cut back, 3 bases at V and 5 bases at J, with 7 bases in the middle. CDR3 nucleotides: TGTGCCAGCAGTTATAGGGAGGAGACCCAGTACTTC. Protein: CASSYREETQYF.

The chain joins TRBV5-5 to TRBJ1-6, with D unresolved. The CDR3 covers 14 residues. Germline loops: CDR1 SGHKS, CDR2 YYEKEE (reference sequence). Trimming pared 1 base from V and 7 bases from J, leaving 9 bases between. CDR3 in amino acids: CASSLWGGNSPLHF. The DNA of the CDR3 is TGTGCCAGCAGCTTGTGGGGAGGGAATTCACCCCTCCACTTT. Supplemented by reference TRBV5-5 and TRBJ1-6, the full variable domain reads DAGVTQSPTHLIKTRGQQVTLRCSPISGHKSVSWYQQVLGQGPQFIFQYYEKEERGRGNFPDRFSARQFPNYSSELNVNALLLGDSALYLCASSLWGGNSPLHFGNGTRLTVT.

The genes are TRBV28 and TRBJ2-1; D possibly corresponds to TRBD2 (5 bases). Deletions cut 10 bases from V and 0 bases from J, with 22 bases between. CDR3 length: 17 residues. Germline CDR1 reads MDHEN; CDR2 reads SYDVKM. CDR3 in amino acids: CATRGGVATSSYNEQFF. The CDR3 DNA reads TGTGCCACTCGGGGTGGGGTTGCCACGAGCTCCTACAATGAGCAGTTCTTC. The whole variable domain, filled in from reference TRBV28 and TRBJ2-1, reads DVKVTQSSRYLVKRTGEKVFLECVQDMDHENMFWYRQDPGLGLRLIYFSYDVKMKEKGDIPEGYSVSREKKERFSLILESASTNQTSMYLCATRGGVATSSYNEQFFGPGTRLTVL.

This clone was counted once. The chain recombines TRBV7-8 with TRBJ2-1, with D possibly being TRBD2 (6 bases). The CDR3 has 15 amino acids. The germline V gene has CDR1 SGHVS and CDR2 FQNEAQ. V was pared by 5 bases and J by 5 bases, with 16 bases between. CDR3 sequence (DNA): TGTGCCAGCAGCCCGGTCTCGACTAGAAACAATGAGCAGTTCTTC. It specifies CASSPVSTRNNEQFF.

The table lists this clone with a few counts. The chain couples TRBV27 to TRBJ1-1, with unresolved D. CDR1 and CDR2 (germline): MNHEY, SMNVEV (reference sequence). Trimming removed 6 bases from V and 1 base from J, with 9 bases in between. There are 13 residues in the CDR3. CDR3 sequence reads: CASSLDGNTEAFF. The CDR3 DNA sequence: TGTGCCAGCAGCCTAGACGGGAACACTGAAGCTTTCTTT.

The rearrangement joins TRBV2 to TRBJ1-1, with TRBD1 matching 8 bases. Germline trimming cut 10 bases from V and 4 bases from J; bases unmatched to any gene: 5. This CDR3 is built from 12 residues. Germline CDR1 is SNHLY and CDR2 is FYNNEI. The CDR3 is CAIRTGGTEAFF. CDR3 sequence (DNA): TGTGCCATAAGAACAGGGGGCACTGAAGCTTTCTTT.

This chain joins TRBV5-1 and TRBJ2-7, with D tentatively TRBD2 (6 bases). The V gene lost 5 bases and the J gene lost 1 base, with 13 bases spanning the gap. This CDR3 is built from 14 residues. CDR1 is SGHRS, CDR2 YFSETQ, per germline. The CDR3 bases are TGCGCCAGCAGTGTAAACGGGAGATCCTACGAGCAGTACTTC. Translating it yields CASSVNGRSYEQYF.

The genes are TRBV4-3 and TRBJ2-2, with D possibly being TRBD1 (6 bases). V gave up 3 bases and J gave up 8 bases, with 25 bases separating them. This CDR3 is built from 18 residues. Germline V gene sequence: CDR1 LGHNA, CDR2 YSLEER. This chain's CDR3 is CASSQKVTGSLTAGELFF. CDR3 DNA: TGCGCCAGCAGCCAGAAGGTAACAGGGAGCTTGACGGCAGGGGAGCTGTTTTTT.

This clone was found once. The chain links TRBV4-1 to TRBJ2-1; 8 positions agree with TRBD2. Germline trimming cut 4 bases from V and 14 bases from J; bases unmatched to any gene: 7. The CDR3 sequence is 12 residues long. Per the germline V gene, CDR1 is MGHRA and CDR2 is YSYEKL. In DNA, the CDR3 is TGCGCCAGCAGCCCCCCGACTAGCGAAAAGTTCTTC. It codes for CASSPPTSEKFF.

V usage is TRBV13 and J usage is TRBJ1-4, with D maybe TRBD1 (6 bases). Germline loops: CDR1 PRHDT, CDR2 FYEKMQ (reference sequence). Trimming took off 3 bases at V and 4 bases at J, with 12 bases between the two ends. CDR3 size: 15 residues. In nucleotides, the CDR3 is TGTGCCAGCAGCTTCCGGGGGGGCAATAATGAAAAACTGTTTTTT. Translated, it gives CASSFRGGNNEKLFF.

This clone came up once. The rearrangement uses TRBV3-1 (or the pseudogene TRBV3-2) and TRBJ1-2; unclear D gene. This CDR3 region has 16 residues. Trimming left V 1 base short and J 2 bases short, with 14 bases between. The germline gives CDR1 LGHDT, CDR2 YNNKEL (reference sequence). CDR3 region: CASSQGSAGQNYGYTF. Here the CDR3 DNA reads TGTGCCAGCAGCCAAGGGTCGGCAGGCCAGAACTATGGCTACACCTTC.

The chain links TRBV5-4 to TRBJ2-3, with no clear D. This CDR3 is 14 amino acids long. Germline V gene sequence: CDR1 SGHNT, CDR2 YYREEE (reference sequence). Between the trimmed V and J ends, which lost 2 bases and 1 base, there was a span of 8 bases. In DNA, the CDR3 is TGTGCCAGCAGCTTTACGTCGGGCACAGATACGCAGTATTTT. Its translation is CASSFTSGTDTQYF.

The V and J genes are TRBV12-3 or TRBV12-4 and TRBJ1-1, with a weak D call TRBD1 (5 bases). The CDR3 sequence is 12 residues long. The germline V and J ends were trimmed by 1 base and 6 bases, with 6 bases remaining between them. The CDR3 sequence: CASSLGGAEAFF. In nucleotides, the CDR3 is TGTGCCAGCAGTTTAGGGGGGGCTGAAGCTTTCTTT.

The chain couples TRBV24-1 to TRBJ2-3; D unclear. Germline assignment: CDR1 KGHDR and CDR2 SFDVKD. Trimming left V 5 bases short and J 2 bases short, with 7 bases between. There are 13 residues in the CDR3. CDR3 region: CATSGADTDTQYF. The CDR3 region has the DNA TGTGCCACCAGTGGGGCAGACACAGATACGCAGTATTTT.

The J gene is TRBJ1-2, the V gene TRBV5-1, with TRBD1 matching 11 bases. Germline-derived CDR1 and CDR2 are SGHRS and YFSETQ. The junction had 9 bases not matched to a gene; V was cut back by 4 bases and J by 7 bases. This CDR3 contains 15 residues. The DNA for the CDR3 is TGCGCCAGCAGCATAGGACAGGGGGCGTTGGGTGGCTACACCTTC. It yields the protein CASSIGQGALGGYTF.

This clone was seen only once. At one boundary the junction diverges from the germline segment, which might be a read error. The chain is built from TRBV11-2 and TRBJ1-2; D not resolved. There are 13 residues in the CDR3. Germline CDR1 and CDR2: SGHAT and FQNNGV. The CDR3, as DNA: TGTGCCAGCAGCGTAGACCAGCGGGCGCGCTACACCTTC. Translation: CASSVDQRARYTF.

CDR3 nucleotides: TGTGCCAGCAGCTTCGGACTAGCGGGAGTTAATGAGCAGTTCTTC. Its protein product is CASSFGLAGVNEQFF. This chain connects TRBV7-3 to TRBJ2-1; 13 positions match TRBD2. Trimming cost V 3 bases and J 7 bases; bases outside gene matches: 3. The CDR3 contains 15 residues. Germline V gene sequence: CDR1 SGHTA, CDR2 FQGTGA.

This clone was seen a few times. The genes are TRBV5-1 and TRBJ2-3, with D unclear. This CDR3 spans 15 amino acids. The germline V and J ends were trimmed by 1 base and 1 base, with 10 bases remaining between them. Germline V gives CDR1 SGHRS, CDR2 YFSETQ. CDR3 DNA sequence: TGCGCCAGCAGCTTGAGACCAGAGGGCACAGATACGCAGTATTTT. It yields the protein CASSLRPEGTDTQYF. The complete variable domain, with remaining parts taken from reference TRBV5-1 and TRBJ2-3, reads KAGVTQTPRYLIKTRGQQVTLSCSPISGHRSVSWYQQTPGQGLQFLFEYFSETQRNKGNFPGRFSGRQFSNSRSEMNVSTLELGDSALYLCASSLRPEGTDTQYFGPGTRLTVL.

This chain uses TRBV28 with TRBJ2-2, with a weak D call TRBD2 (5 bases). CDR3 length: 12 amino acids. Germline V gene data show CDR1 as MDHEN and CDR2 as SYDVKM. Trimming removed 6 bases from V and 7 bases from J, with 9 bases in between. CDR3 DNA sequence: TGTGCCAGCAGATTGGGAGTCGGGGAGCTGTTTTTT. Translated: CASRLGVGELFF.

The rearrangement uses TRBV5-1 and TRBJ1-3, with D possibly being TRBD1 (5 bases). Germline V lookup: CDR1 SGHRS, CDR2 YFSETQ. This CDR3 spans 17 amino acids. Trimming removed 2 bases from V and 0 bases from J, with 15 bases in between. The CDR3, as DNA: TGCGCCAGCAGCTTTATTCCCCTACAGGACTCTGGAAACACCATATATTTT. Translation: CASSFIPLQDSGNTIYF.

The rearrangement uses TRBV5-4 and TRBJ2-1; the match to TRBD2 covers 13 bases. Trimming cost V 3 bases and J 6 bases; bases outside gene matches: 0. Germline V gives CDR1 SGHNT, CDR2 YYREEE (reference sequence). The CDR3 loop spans 14 amino acids. The CDR3 sequence is CASSWTSGSNEQFF. The CDR3 DNA sequence: TGTGCCAGCAGCTGGACTAGCGGGAGCAATGAGCAGTTCTTC.

V and J are TRBV19 and TRBJ1-1, with D unclear. This CDR3 comprises 14 residues. Trimming removed 5 bases from V and 0 bases from J, with 10 bases in between. Germline assignment: CDR1 LNHDA and CDR2 SQIVND (reference sequence). As DNA, the CDR3 is TGTGCCAGTAGTCCACACCCTCTGAACACTGAAGCTTTCTTT. This translates into CASSPHPLNTEAFF.

As DNA, the CDR3 is TGCGCCAGCAGCCAGGACAGCTACAATGAGCAGTTCTTC. Its translation: CASSQDSYNEQFF. The chain combines TRBV4-1 with TRBJ2-1; D might be TRBD1 (6 bases). This CDR3 spans 13 amino acids. V was pared by 3 bases and J by 3 bases, with 6 bases between. CDR1 is MGHRA and CDR2 is YSYEKL in the germline V gene.

The gene calls are TRBV14 and TRBJ1-6; no firm D call. CDR3 length equals 13 residues. V was cut by 4 bases and J by 9 bases, with 10 bases left in between. Germline CDR1 SGHDN, CDR2 FVKESK. Written as DNA, the CDR3 is TGTGCCAGCAGCCGCCAACAGATTTCACCCCTCCACTTT. This gives the protein CASSRQQISPLHF.